These 8 T cell receptor beta chains were all obtained from the same sample, sequenced in a study of CD8 T cells in Susac syndrome. Reverse transcription used roughly 0.5 to 1 ug RNA and random hexamers. TCRdb passed the immunoSEQ multiplex PCR reads through MiXCR, listing each CDR3 protein once. Of about 280,000 distinct CDR3 sequences listed, approximately 81% are singletons. The sample comprised CD8+ T cells from PBMCs. The receptors shown here come from a human donor with multiple sclerosis.

V usage is TRBV20-1 and J usage is TRBJ2-7; D gene ambiguous. The CDR3 totals 15 residues. The germline V and J ends were trimmed by 3 bases and 3 bases, with 18 bases remaining between them. In germline, CDR1 is DFQATT, CDR2 SNEGSKA (reference sequence). The CDR3 DNA sequence: TGCAGTGCTAGGGGGTACGGCAGGAGTATCTACGAGCAGTACTTC. It translates to CSARGYGRSIYEQYF.

The chain uses TRBV27 and TRBJ2-1, with D unresolved. Trimming removed 7 bases at V and 6 bases at J, with 10 bases between. In germline, CDR1 is MNHEY, CDR2 SMNVEV (reference sequence). The CDR3 length is 12 residues. The CDR3 DNA is TGTGCCAGCACCGAGGACCGCAATGAGCAGTTCTTC. Its protein product is CASTEDRNEQFF.

V and J are TRBV28 and TRBJ2-7, with 7 bases that match TRBD1. The CDR3 has 14 amino acids. Germline assignment: CDR1 MDHEN and CDR2 SYDVKM. Germline trimming cut 3 bases from V and 3 bases from J; bases unmatched to any gene: 5. The CDR3 DNA is TGTGCCAGCAGTTTTTTCCAGGGGGACTACGAGCAGTACTTC. Translated, it gives CASSFFQGDYEQYF.

The V gene is TRBV2, the J gene TRBJ2-2; 9 nucleotides match TRBD2. The J segment lost 0 bases and the V segment lost 3 bases, leaving 8 bases of the junction unmatched. The CDR3 has 18 residues. Germline lookup yields CDR1 SNHLY and CDR2 FYNNEI. The CDR3 nucleotides read TGTGCCAGCAGTGAGTTTAGCGGGAGTGATACGAACACCGGGGAGCTGTTTTTT. This sequence encodes CASSEFSGSDTNTGELFF.

The table lists this clonotype with a few counts. The rearrangement links TRBV3-1 to TRBJ2-7, with no clear D. CDR3 size: 15 residues. The V end lost 6 bases, the J end lost 0 bases, and 15 bases lay between the germline ends. In germline, CDR1 is LGHDT, CDR2 YNNKEL (reference sequence). The CDR3 loop is CASRPDPPYSYEQYF. CDR3 nucleotide sequence: TGTGCCAGCAGACCGGACCCCCCTTACTCCTACGAGCAGTACTTC.

This clonotype was seen more than once but under ten times. This chain connects TRBV6-5 to TRBJ2-1, with 7 bases matching TRBD1. The length of the CDR3 is 14 residues. With V trimmed by 6 bases and J by 6 bases, 8 bases remained unmatched. Germline assignment: CDR1 MNHEY and CDR2 SVGAGI. In DNA form, the CDR3 reads TGTGCCAGCAGCCCAAGACAGGGTAGCAATGAGCAGTTCTTC. It encodes CASSPRQGSNEQFF.

The chain recombines TRBV6-5 with TRBJ2-2; tentative D call: TRBD2 (5 bases). Per the germline V gene, CDR1 is MNHEY and CDR2 is SVGAGI. V lost 1 base, J lost 0 bases, and 6 bases lay in between. CDR3 length equals 15 residues. The CDR3 DNA reads TGTGCCAGCAGTTACTACGGGGCGAACACCGGGGAGCTGTTTTTT. This sequence encodes CASSYYGANTGELFF.

The chain recombines TRBV5-1 with TRBJ1-1; D not certain. CDR3 length: 15 residues. Deletions cut 3 bases from V and 1 base from J, with 13 bases between. The germline V gene encodes CDR1 SGHRS and CDR2 YFSETQ. CDR3 in DNA: TGCGCCAGCAGCTCCCCTACGGACGGGAACACTGAAGCTTTCTTT. It translates to CASSSPTDGNTEAFF.